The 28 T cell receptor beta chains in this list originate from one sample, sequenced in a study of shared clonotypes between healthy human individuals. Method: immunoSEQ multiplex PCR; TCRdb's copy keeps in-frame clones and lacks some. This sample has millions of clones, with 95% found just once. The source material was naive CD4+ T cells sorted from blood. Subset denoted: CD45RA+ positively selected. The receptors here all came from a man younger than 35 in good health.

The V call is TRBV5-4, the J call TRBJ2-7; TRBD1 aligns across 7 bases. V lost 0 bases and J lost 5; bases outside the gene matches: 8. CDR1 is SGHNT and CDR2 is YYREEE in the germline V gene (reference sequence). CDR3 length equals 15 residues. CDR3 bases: TGTGCCAGCAGCTTGGACAGGGGAAGGATCGACGAGCAGTACTTC. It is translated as CASSLDRGRIDEQYF.

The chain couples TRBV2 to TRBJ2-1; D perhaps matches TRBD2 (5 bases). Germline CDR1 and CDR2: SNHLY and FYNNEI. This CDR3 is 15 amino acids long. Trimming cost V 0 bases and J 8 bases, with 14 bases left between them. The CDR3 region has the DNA TGTGCCAGCAGTGAAGCGCTTCAGGACTCAGATGAGCAGTTCTTC. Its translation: CASSEALQDSDEQFF.

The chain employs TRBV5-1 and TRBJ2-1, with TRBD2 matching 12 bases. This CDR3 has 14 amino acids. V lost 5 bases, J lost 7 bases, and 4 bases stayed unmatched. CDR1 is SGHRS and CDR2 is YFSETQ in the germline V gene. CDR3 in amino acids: CASRLAGGRNEQFF. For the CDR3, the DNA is TGCGCCAGCAGACTAGCGGGGGGTCGGAATGAGCAGTTCTTC.

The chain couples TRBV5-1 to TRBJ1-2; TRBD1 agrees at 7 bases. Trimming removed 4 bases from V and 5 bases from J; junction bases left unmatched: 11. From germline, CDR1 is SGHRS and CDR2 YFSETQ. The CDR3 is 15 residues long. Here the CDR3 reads CASSLTEDREYGYTF. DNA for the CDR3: TGCGCCAGCAGCCTGACTGAAGACAGGGAGTATGGCTACACCTTC.

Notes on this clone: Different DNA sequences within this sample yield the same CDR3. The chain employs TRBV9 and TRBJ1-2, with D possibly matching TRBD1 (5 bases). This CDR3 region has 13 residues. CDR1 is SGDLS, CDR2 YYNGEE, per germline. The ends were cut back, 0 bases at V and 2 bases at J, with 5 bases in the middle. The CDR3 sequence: CASSVGTNYGYTF. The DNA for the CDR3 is TGTGCCAGCAGCGTAGGGACAAACTATGGCTACACCTTC.

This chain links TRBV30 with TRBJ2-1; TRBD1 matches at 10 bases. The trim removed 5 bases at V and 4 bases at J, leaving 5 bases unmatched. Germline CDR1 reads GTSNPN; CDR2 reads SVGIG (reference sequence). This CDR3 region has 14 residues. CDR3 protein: CAWEPGQGYNEQFF. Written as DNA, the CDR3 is TGTGCCTGGGAGCCGGGACAGGGGTACAATGAGCAGTTCTTC.

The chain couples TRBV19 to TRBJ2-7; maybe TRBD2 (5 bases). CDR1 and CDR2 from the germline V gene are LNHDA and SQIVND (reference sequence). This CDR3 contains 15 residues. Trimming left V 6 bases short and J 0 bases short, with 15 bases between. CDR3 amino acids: CASSPDGISSYEQYF. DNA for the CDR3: TGTGCCAGTAGCCCTGACGGGATAAGCTCCTACGAGCAGTACTTC.

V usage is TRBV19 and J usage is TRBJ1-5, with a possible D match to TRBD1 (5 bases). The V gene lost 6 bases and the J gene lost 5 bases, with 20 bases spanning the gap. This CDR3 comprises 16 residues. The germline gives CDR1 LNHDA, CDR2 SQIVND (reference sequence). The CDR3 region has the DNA TGTGCCAGTAGAGACAGTCCTCACAGCCTCTATCAGCCCCAGCATTTT. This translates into CASRDSPHSLYQPQHF.

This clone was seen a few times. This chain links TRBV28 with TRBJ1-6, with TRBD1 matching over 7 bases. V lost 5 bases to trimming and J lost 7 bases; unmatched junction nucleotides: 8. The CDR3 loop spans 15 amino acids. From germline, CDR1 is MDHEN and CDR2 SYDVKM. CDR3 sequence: CASSPGGIINSPLHF. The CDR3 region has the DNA TGTGCCAGCAGTCCAGGGGGGATCATCAATTCACCCCTCCACTTT. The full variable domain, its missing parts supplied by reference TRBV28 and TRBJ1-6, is DVKVTQSSRYLVKRTGEKVFLECVQDMDHENMFWYRQDPGLGLRLIYFSYDVKMKEKGDIPEGYSVSREKKERFSLILESASTNQTSMYLCASSPGGIINSPLHFGNGTRLTVT.

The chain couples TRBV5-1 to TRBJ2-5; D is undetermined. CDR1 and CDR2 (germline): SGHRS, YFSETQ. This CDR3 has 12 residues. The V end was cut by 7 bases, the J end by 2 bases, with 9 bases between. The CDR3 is CASSAEQETQYF. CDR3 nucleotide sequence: TGCGCCAGCTCCGCGGAGCAAGAGACCCAGTACTTC. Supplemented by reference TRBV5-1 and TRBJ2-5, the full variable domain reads KAGVTQTPRYLIKTRGQQVTLSCSPISGHRSVSWYQQTPGQGLQFLFEYFSETQRNKGNFPGRFSGRQFSNSRSEMNVSTLELGDSALYLCASSAEQETQYFGPGTRLLVL.

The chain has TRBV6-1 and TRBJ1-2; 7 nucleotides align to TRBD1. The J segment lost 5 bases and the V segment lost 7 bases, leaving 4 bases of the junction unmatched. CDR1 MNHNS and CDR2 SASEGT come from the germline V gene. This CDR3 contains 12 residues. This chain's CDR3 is CASTEQGYGYTF. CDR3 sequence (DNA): TGTGCCAGCACCGAACAGGGGTATGGCTACACCTTC.

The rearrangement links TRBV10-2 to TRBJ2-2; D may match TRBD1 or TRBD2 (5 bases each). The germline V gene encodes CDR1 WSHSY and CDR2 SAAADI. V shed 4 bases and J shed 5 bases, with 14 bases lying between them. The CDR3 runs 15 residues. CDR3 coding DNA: TGCGCCAGCAGTGCGGGGCAGGGCCGGACCGGGGAGCTGTTTTTT. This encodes CASSAGQGRTGELFF.

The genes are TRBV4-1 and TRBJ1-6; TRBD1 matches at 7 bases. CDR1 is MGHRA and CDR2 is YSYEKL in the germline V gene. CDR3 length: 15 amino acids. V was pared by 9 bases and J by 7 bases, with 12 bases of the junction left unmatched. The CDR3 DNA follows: TGCGCCAGTAATACTCGACAGGGTAGGAATTCACCCCTCCACTTT. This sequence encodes CASNTRQGRNSPLHF.

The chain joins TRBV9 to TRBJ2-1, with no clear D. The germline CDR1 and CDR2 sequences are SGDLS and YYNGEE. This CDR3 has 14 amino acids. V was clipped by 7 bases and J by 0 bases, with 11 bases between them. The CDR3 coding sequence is TGTGCCAGCGGCGGTCCAAGCTCCTACAATGAGCAGTTCTTC. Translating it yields CASGGPSSYNEQFF.

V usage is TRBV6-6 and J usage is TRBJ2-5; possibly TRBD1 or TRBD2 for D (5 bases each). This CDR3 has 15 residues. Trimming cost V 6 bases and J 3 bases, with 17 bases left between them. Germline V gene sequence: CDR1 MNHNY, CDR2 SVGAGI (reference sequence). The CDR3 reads CASSYQPGPEETQYF. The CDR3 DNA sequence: TGTGCCAGCAGCTACCAGCCGGGACCAGAAGAGACCCAGTACTTC.

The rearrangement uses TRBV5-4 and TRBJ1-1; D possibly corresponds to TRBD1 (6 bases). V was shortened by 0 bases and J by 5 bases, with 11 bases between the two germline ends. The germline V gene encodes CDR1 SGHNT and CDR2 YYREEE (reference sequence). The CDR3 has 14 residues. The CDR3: CASSLGGQGTEAFF. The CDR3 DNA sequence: TGTGCCAGCAGCTTGGGGGGTCAGGGGACTGAAGCTTTCTTT.

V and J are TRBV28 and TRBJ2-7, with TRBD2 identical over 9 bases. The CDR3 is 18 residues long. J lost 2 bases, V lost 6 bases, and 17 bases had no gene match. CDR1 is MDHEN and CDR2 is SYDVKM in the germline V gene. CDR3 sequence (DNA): TGTGCCAGCAGCCTTGATCTAGCGGGGCCGTCCTCACCCTACGAGCAGTACTTC. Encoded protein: CASSLDLAGPSSPYEQYF.

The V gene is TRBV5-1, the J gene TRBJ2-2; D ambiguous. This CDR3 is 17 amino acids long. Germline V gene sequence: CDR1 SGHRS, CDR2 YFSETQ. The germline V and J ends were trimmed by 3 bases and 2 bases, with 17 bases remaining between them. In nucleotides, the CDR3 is TGCGCCAGCAGCTCTTTCTCGACTGGAAGAAACACCGGGGAGCTGTTTTTT. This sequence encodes CASSSFSTGRNTGELFF.

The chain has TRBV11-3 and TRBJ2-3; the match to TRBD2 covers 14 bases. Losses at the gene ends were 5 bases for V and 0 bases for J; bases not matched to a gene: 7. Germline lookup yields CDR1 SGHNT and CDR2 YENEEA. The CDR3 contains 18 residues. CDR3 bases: TGTGCCAGCAGCACGGGACTAGCGGGAGCTTCTAGCACAGATACGCAGTATTTT. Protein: CASSTGLAGASSTDTQYF.

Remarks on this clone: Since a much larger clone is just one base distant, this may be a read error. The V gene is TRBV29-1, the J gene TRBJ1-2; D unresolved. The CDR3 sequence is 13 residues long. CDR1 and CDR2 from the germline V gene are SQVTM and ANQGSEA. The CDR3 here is CSARGDSNHGYTF. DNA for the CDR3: TGCAGCGCCAGAGGAGACTCTAACCATGGCTACACCTTC.

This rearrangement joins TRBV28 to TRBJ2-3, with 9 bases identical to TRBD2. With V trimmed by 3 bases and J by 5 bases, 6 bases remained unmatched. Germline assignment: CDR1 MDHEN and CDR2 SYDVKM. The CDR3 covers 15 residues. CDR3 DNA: TGTGCCAGCAGTTTGCTAGCGGGGTCGGGAGATACGCAGTATTTT. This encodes CASSLLAGSGDTQYF.

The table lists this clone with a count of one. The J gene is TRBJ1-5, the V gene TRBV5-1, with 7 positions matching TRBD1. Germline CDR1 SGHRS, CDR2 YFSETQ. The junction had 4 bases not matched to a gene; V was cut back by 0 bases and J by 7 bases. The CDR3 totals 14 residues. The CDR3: CASSLVGGGQPQHF. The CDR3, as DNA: TGCGCCAGCAGCTTGGTAGGGGGCGGGCAGCCCCAGCATTTT.

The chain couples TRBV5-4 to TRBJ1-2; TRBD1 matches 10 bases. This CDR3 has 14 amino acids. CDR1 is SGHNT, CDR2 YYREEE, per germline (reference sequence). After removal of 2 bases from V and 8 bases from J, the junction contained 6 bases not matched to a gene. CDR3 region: CASSFRDRGRGYTF. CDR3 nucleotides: TGTGCCAGCAGCTTCCGGGACAGGGGAAGAGGCTACACCTTC.

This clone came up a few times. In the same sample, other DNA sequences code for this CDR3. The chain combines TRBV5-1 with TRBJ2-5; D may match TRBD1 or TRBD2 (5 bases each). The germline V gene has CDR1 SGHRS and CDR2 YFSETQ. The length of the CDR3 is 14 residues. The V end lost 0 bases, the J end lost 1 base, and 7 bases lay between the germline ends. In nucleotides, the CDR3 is TGCGCCAGCAGCTTGGCCGGGGCCCAAGAGACCCAGTACTTC. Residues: CASSLAGAQETQYF.

CDR3 region: CASSLAMAGRGETQYF. The CDR3 region has the DNA TGCGCCAGCAGCTTGGCCATGGCAGGGAGGGGAGAGACCCAGTACTTC. The V call is TRBV5-1, the J call TRBJ2-5; TRBD2 agrees at 7 bases. The CDR3 is 16 amino acids. Germline trimming cut 0 bases from V and 4 bases from J; bases unmatched to any gene: 9. Germline V CDR1 and CDR2: SGHRS, YFSETQ.

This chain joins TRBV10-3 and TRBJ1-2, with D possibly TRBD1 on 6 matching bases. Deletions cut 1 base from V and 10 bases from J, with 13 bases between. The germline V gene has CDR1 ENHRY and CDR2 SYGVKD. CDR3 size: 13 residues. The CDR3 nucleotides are TGTGCCATCAGTGAGTTACAGGGTGGTGTCTACACCTTC. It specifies CAISELQGGVYTF.

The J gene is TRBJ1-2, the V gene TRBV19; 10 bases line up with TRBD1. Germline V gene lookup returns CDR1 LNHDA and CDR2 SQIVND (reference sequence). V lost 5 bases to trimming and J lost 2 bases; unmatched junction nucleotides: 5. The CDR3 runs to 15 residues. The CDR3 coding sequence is TGTGCCAGTAGTGATCCGGGACAGGGGAACTATGGCTACACCTTC. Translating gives CASSDPGQGNYGYTF.

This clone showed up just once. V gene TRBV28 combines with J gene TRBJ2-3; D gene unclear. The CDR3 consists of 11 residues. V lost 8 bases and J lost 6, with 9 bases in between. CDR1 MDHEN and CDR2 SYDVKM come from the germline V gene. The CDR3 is CASSALDTQYF. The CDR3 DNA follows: TGTGCCAGCTCTGCTTTGGATACGCAGTATTTT.